This TCR beta chain was sequenced during a study of T cell repertoires in MIS-A myocarditis. Assay: immunoSEQ multiplex PCR; the TCRdb copy retains only in-frame clones and omits some. The sample holds roughly 14,000 clones, about 67% seen once. This CDR3 contains 15 residues. Germline CDR1 reads LNHNV; CDR2 reads YYDKDF (reference sequence). Losses at the gene ends were 3 bases for V and 8 bases for J; bases not matched to a gene: 9. The rearrangement uses TRBV15 and TRBJ2-1, with TRBD2 identical over 8 bases. Sequences were obtained from left ventricle heart tissue obtained at autopsy. The source is a man in his late teens or twenties with fulminant myocarditis from multisystem inflammatory syndrome in adults (MIS-A) after COVID-19. The CDR3 DNA reads TGTGCCACCAGCAGTGAGCGGGGGCAGATCTATGAGCAGTTCTTC. It is translated as CATSSERGQIYEQFF.